The next 23 T cell receptor beta chains were all read from a single sample in a study of cytomegalovirus exposure and HLA in healthy donors. Use of 60 Vbeta and 13 Jbeta primers characterized the PCR. The data were produced by immunoSEQ multiplex PCR, yet TCRdb's version contains in-frame clones alone and is incomplete. The data show 150,000 to 200,000 clones, with 82% seen just once and approximately 0.098% held by the top ten. Sequenced: PBMCs. The receptor source for this set is a boy aged 2-9 years in good health and CMV-seronegative.

The DNA for the CDR3 is TGTGCCAGCAGCTATCAAGCGCGAGGCGGGGTAGATACGCAGTATTTT. Its protein is CASSYQARGGVDTQYF. V is TRBV7-2 and J is TRBJ2-3; a possible D gene is TRBD2 (6 bases). The CDR3 covers 16 residues. V was cut by 4 bases and J by 5 bases, with 19 bases left in between. CDR1 is SGHTA and CDR2 is FQGNSA in the germline V gene.

This rearrangement joins TRBV5-6 to TRBJ1-2, with a tentative D call TRBD1 (5 bases). Germline CDR1 SGHDT, CDR2 YYEEEE. This CDR3 is built from 15 residues. Deletions cut 0 bases from V and 2 bases from J, with 11 bases between. This chain's CDR3 is CASSLGAGMNYGYTF. The CDR3 DNA reads as TGTGCCAGCAGCTTGGGGGCAGGGATGAACTATGGCTACACCTTC.

This chain connects TRBV7-2 to TRBJ2-6; D possibly corresponds to TRBD1 (5 bases). Germline-derived CDR1 and CDR2 are SGHTA and FQGNSA. The CDR3 runs to 15 residues. The V end was cut by 2 bases, the J end by 3 bases, with 8 bases between. The DNA for the CDR3 is TGTGCCAGCAGCTTATTGGGGCTTGGGGCCAACGTCCTGACTTTC. Its translation is CASSLLGLGANVLTF.

The V and J genes are TRBV5-4 and TRBJ2-2, with D possibly TRBD1 on 6 matching bases. Trimming cost V 4 bases and J 1 base, with 8 bases left between them. The germline gives CDR1 SGHNT, CDR2 YYREEE (reference sequence). The CDR3 loop spans 14 amino acids. The CDR3 bases are TGTGCCAGCAGCATGGGACAGAACACCGGGGAGCTGTTTTTT. Protein sequence: CASSMGQNTGELFF.

V gene TRBV5-1 combines with J gene TRBJ2-7; TRBD2 matches at 11 bases. The CDR3 is 16 amino acids. Germline CDR1 reads SGHRS; CDR2 reads YFSETQ. The junction had 7 bases not matched to a gene; V was cut back by 4 bases and J by 1 base. CDR3 in DNA: TGCGCCAGCAGCCAACTAGCGGGGGCCCGATCCTACGAGCAGTACTTC. Its translation: CASSQLAGARSYEQYF.

Written as DNA, the CDR3 is TGTGCCAGCAGCCAAGCGGCTAACTATGGCTACACCTTC. Translation gives CASSQAANYGYTF. The rearrangement joins TRBV7-9 to TRBJ1-2; D uncertain. Looked up from germline, CDR1 is SEHNR and CDR2 is FQNEAQ (reference sequence). CDR3 length: 13 amino acids. The V end lost 5 bases, the J end lost 0 bases, and 7 bases lay between the germline ends. The full variable domain, in which reference TRBV7-9 and TRBJ1-2 provide the parts outside the CDR3, is DTGVSQNPRHKITKRGQNVTFRCDPISEHNRLYWYRQTLGQGPEFLTYFQNEAQLEKSRLLSDRFSAERPKGSFSTLEIQRTEQGDSAMYLCASSQAANYGYTFGSGTRLTVV.

V is TRBV6-1 and J is TRBJ1-3, with D tentatively TRBD1 (5 bases). Trimming removed 3 bases from V and 0 bases from J, with 9 bases in between. Germline assignment: CDR1 MNHNS and CDR2 SASEGT. The CDR3 is 15 residues long. The CDR3 DNA sequence: TGTGCCAGCAGTGAGATGGGGCACTCTGGAAACACCATATATTTT. It translates to CASSEMGHSGNTIYF.

The chain uses TRBV4-1 and TRBJ1-2; 10 nucleotides line up with TRBD1. V trimming: 3 bases; J trimming: 4 bases; junction bases outside the gene matches: 5. The CDR3 covers 15 residues. Looked up from germline, CDR1 is MGHRA and CDR2 is YSYEKL. The CDR3 sequence is CASSQGQGRSYGYTF. CDR3 sequence (DNA): TGCGCCAGCAGCCAGGGACAGGGGAGATCCTATGGCTACACCTTC.

The chain uses TRBV7-9 and TRBJ2-7, with D possibly TRBD2 on 5 matching bases. V was clipped by 5 bases and J by 6 bases, with 17 bases between them. Germline V lookup: CDR1 SEHNR, CDR2 FQNEAQ (reference sequence). CDR3 length equals 14 residues. CDR3 DNA: TGTGCCAGCAGCGTACTAGGCCCCCGTACCGAGCAGTACTTC. It yields the protein CASSVLGPRTEQYF.

The gene calls are TRBV2 and TRBJ2-1; the match to TRBD2 covers 12 bases. The length of the CDR3 is 15 residues. With 2 bases clipped from V and 8 bases from J, the junction kept 4 bases outside the gene matches. Germline values: CDR1 SNHLY, CDR2 FYNNEI. The CDR3 region is CASSETSGGFHEQFF. DNA for the CDR3: TGTGCCAGCAGTGAAACTAGCGGGGGGTTTCATGAGCAGTTCTTC.

The chain is built from TRBV5-1 and TRBJ1-1; 9 nucleotides align to TRBD1. The CDR3 runs to 14 residues. Germline V gene lookup returns CDR1 SGHRS and CDR2 YFSETQ. The V and J ends lost 1 base and 5 bases, in that order; junction bases with no gene match: 3. CDR3 sequence: CASSLNRGRTEAFF. The CDR3 nucleotides read TGCGCCAGCAGCTTGAACAGGGGGCGGACTGAAGCTTTCTTT.

This chain joins TRBV10-2 and TRBJ2-1; D is possibly TRBD2 (5 bases). The V gene lost 8 bases and the J gene lost 7 bases, with 12 bases spanning the gap. The germline CDR1 and CDR2 sequences are WSHSY and SAAADI. CDR3 size: 12 residues. CDR3 nucleotides: TGCGCCAGCCGGCTAGCCCGGAATGAGCAGTTCTTC. Protein sequence: CASRLARNEQFF.

This chain connects TRBV20-1 to TRBJ2-7, with D unclear. Looked up from germline, CDR1 is DFQATT and CDR2 is SNEGSKA (reference sequence). CDR3 length equals 11 residues. Trimming stripped 0 bases from V and 5 bases from J, with 5 bases between. This CDR3 is CSARDHNEQYF. CDR3 DNA sequence: TGCAGTGCTAGAGATCACAACGAGCAGTACTTC.

Concerning this clone: The junction and the germline gene differ at one end; a read error may be behind it. This sequence joins TRBV7-9 and TRBJ1-1; 11 bases fit TRBD1. Germline V gene lookup returns CDR1 SEHNR and CDR2 FQNEAQ (reference sequence). The CDR3 is 15 amino acids. Here the CDR3 reads CSSSPGQGATTEAFF. In nucleotides, the CDR3 is TGTTCCAGCAGCCCTGGACAGGGGGCGACCACTGAAGCTTTCTTT.

The chain is built from TRBV7-2 and TRBJ1-2; D is perhaps TRBD1 (6 bases). Per the germline V gene, CDR1 is SGHTA and CDR2 is FQGNSA. Trimming removed 1 base from V and 8 bases from J, with 11 bases in between. The CDR3 is 13 amino acids. Written as DNA, the CDR3 is TGTGCCAGCAGCTTAGATACAGGGCAGGGCTACACCTTC. This sequence encodes CASSLDTGQGYTF.

This clone was counted a few times. The chain links TRBV5-4 to TRBJ1-2; D might be TRBD1 (6 bases). Trimming took off 4 bases at V and 4 bases at J, with 23 bases between the two ends. This CDR3 spans 17 amino acids. Germline V gene lookup returns CDR1 SGHNT and CDR2 YYREEE (reference sequence). The CDR3 sequence is CASSQTKGQLSGYGYTF. CDR3 DNA sequence: TGTGCCAGCAGCCAAACCAAAGGACAGCTATCCGGCTATGGCTACACCTTC. Together with reference TRBV5-4 and TRBJ1-2, the CDR3 gives the full variable domain: ETGVTQSPTHLIKTRGQQVTLRCSSQSGHNTVSWYQQALGQGPQFIFQYYREEENGRGNFPPRFSGLQFPNYSSELNVNALELDDSALYLCASSQTKGQLSGYGYTFGSGTRLTVV.

The rearrangement links TRBV4-3 to TRBJ2-3; possibly TRBD1 for D (6 bases). Trimming shortened V by 2 bases and J by 6 bases, and 15 bases separated the two germline ends. CDR1 and CDR2 (germline): LGHNA, YSLEER. The CDR3 covers 15 residues. CDR3 coding DNA: TGCGCCAGCAGCCAAAGGGGGAGCCGAACCGATACGCAGTATTTT. Amino acids: CASSQRGSRTDTQYF.

The chain recombines TRBV19 with TRBJ2-2, with 8 bases identical to TRBD1. The V segment lost 3 bases and the J segment 7 bases; nucleotides outside the gene matches: 7. The CDR3 is 15 residues long. Germline values: CDR1 LNHDA, CDR2 SQIVND (reference sequence). CDR3 nucleotide sequence: TGTGCCAGTAGTATGGTGCAGGGGGCCTTCGGGGAGCTGTTTTTT. Its translation: CASSMVQGAFGELFF.

A few counts support this clone. The CDR3 here is CSVGGDYGYTF. CDR3 in DNA: TGCAGCGTTGGAGGAGACTATGGCTACACCTTC. The chain couples TRBV29-1 to TRBJ1-2; no definite D call. V was cut by 4 bases and J by 3 bases, with 6 bases left in between. Germline values: CDR1 SQVTM, CDR2 ANQGSEA. The CDR3 consists of 11 residues.

This sequence joins TRBV5-1 and TRBJ2-2, with D possibly being TRBD2 (6 bases). The CDR3 sequence is 16 residues long. CDR1 and CDR2 (germline): SGHRS, YFSETQ. V shed 4 bases and J shed 0 bases, with 13 bases lying between them. The CDR3: CASSLWASANTGELFF. As DNA, the CDR3 is TGCGCCAGCAGCCTTTGGGCTAGCGCGAACACCGGGGAGCTGTTTTTT.

The chain uses TRBV13 and TRBJ1-1; 8 nucleotides align to TRBD1. Germline V gives CDR1 PRHDT, CDR2 FYEKMQ (reference sequence). The length of the CDR3 is 16 residues. J lost 4 bases, V lost 4 bases, and 11 bases had no gene match. The CDR3 is CASSSTGVDLVTEAFF. As DNA, the CDR3 is TGTGCCAGCAGCTCGACAGGGGTCGATTTGGTCACTGAAGCTTTCTTT.

This CDR3 is CASSLRTSGGARDTQYF. In DNA, the CDR3 is TGTGCCAGCAGCTTGAGGACTAGCGGGGGGGCCAGAGATACGCAGTATTTT. This chain connects TRBV5-4 to TRBJ2-3; 15 bases fit TRBD2. V shed 1 base, J shed 5 bases, and the junction held 5 bases outside the gene matches. The CDR3 totals 17 residues. Per the germline V gene, CDR1 is SGHNT and CDR2 is YYREEE (reference sequence).

The genes are TRBV19 and TRBJ2-7, with a tentative D call TRBD2 (6 bases). With 5 bases removed from V and 0 bases from J, the gap between germline ends came to 14 bases. The CDR3 sequence is 15 residues long. Germline CDR1 is LNHDA and CDR2 is SQIVND (reference sequence). The CDR3 sequence: CASSASGVASYEQYF. CDR3 in DNA: TGTGCCAGTAGTGCCTCGGGGGTGGCCTCCTACGAGCAGTACTTC.